This passage covers 21 T cell receptor beta chains from one sample sequenced in a study of memory CD4+ T cells and cytomegalovirus serostatus. Generated by immunoSEQ multiplex PCR, the TCRdb table keeps only in-frame clones and is missing some. The sample lists about 56,000 clones, 82% occurring once. The sort gate was single viable CD3+CD4+CD8-CD45RO+ cells for memory CD4+ T cells. Sequenced input: memory CD4+ T cells from blood. These receptors originate from an adult in good health and CMV-seronegative.

This clone was seen a handful of times. The V call is TRBV25-1, the J call TRBJ2-7, with D maybe TRBD2 (5 bases). CDR3 length equals 13 residues. Germline CDR1 is MGHDK and CDR2 is SYGVNS. Between the trimmed V and J ends, which lost 6 bases and 5 bases, there was a span of 14 bases. CDR3 residues: CASREPLGDEQYF. CDR3 nucleotides: TGTGCCAGCAGAGAACCTCTCGGGGACGAGCAGTACTTC.

As DNA, the CDR3 is TGCGCCAGCAGCTTGGCCCAAACTAACACTGAAGCTTTCTTT. Translated: CASSLAQTNTEAFF. The chain carries TRBV5-1 and TRBJ1-1; D remains unclear. CDR1 SGHRS and CDR2 YFSETQ come from the germline V gene. The CDR3 covers 14 residues. The V end lost 0 bases, the J end lost 2 bases, and 8 bases lay between the germline ends.

The chain couples TRBV5-6 to TRBJ2-1, with TRBD2 matching 7 bases. V was pared by 0 bases and J by 0 bases, with 9 bases of the junction left unmatched. The germline gives CDR1 SGHDT, CDR2 YYEEEE. This CDR3 spans 18 amino acids. CDR3: CASSLAGGTPSSYNEQFF. CDR3 coding DNA: TGTGCCAGCAGCTTGGCCGGGGGGACCCCAAGCTCCTACAATGAGCAGTTCTTC.

This clone was detected once. The V call is TRBV9, the J call TRBJ1-4; 8 bases map to TRBD1. Germline loops: CDR1 SGDLS, CDR2 YYNGEE. CDR3 length: 15 amino acids. V was clipped by 1 base and J by 6 bases; unmatched bases: 5. The CDR3 DNA is TGTGCCAGCAGCGTAACAGGGGGTTTAGATGAAAAACTGTTTTTT. As protein: CASSVTGGLDEKLFF. The whole variable domain, filled in from reference TRBV9 and TRBJ1-4, reads DSGVTQTPKHLITATGQRVTLRCSPRSGDLSVYWYQQSLDQGLQFLIQYYNGEERAKGNILERFSAQQFPDLHSELNLSSLELGDSALYFCASSVTGGLDEKLFFGSGTQLSVL.

The rearrangement uses TRBV10-3 and TRBJ1-3; perhaps TRBD1 as D (6 bases). Trimming cost V 6 bases and J 0 bases, with 15 bases left between them. Germline assignment: CDR1 ENHRY and CDR2 SYGVKD. This CDR3 contains 16 residues. In DNA, the CDR3 is TGTGCCATCAGCGCGTCGGGGGCCAGCTCTGGAAACACCATATATTTT. This translates into CAISASGASSGNTIYF.

Remarks on this clone: Different DNA sequences within this sample yield the same CDR3. The chain carries TRBV19 and TRBJ1-1; possible D gene TRBD1, 5 bases. In germline, CDR1 is LNHDA, CDR2 SQIVND (reference sequence). The CDR3 is 13 residues long. Trimming stripped 4 bases from V and 1 base from J, with 7 bases between. This CDR3 reads CASSRGQNTEAFF. CDR3 in DNA: TGTGCCAGTAGTAGAGGACAGAACACTGAAGCTTTCTTT.

This rearrangement joins TRBV5-6 to TRBJ1-4; D is possibly TRBD1 (5 bases). The CDR3 length is 15 residues. Trimming took 4 bases from V and 7 from J, leaving 17 bases between them. Germline loops: CDR1 SGHDT, CDR2 YYEEEE. The DNA for the CDR3 is TGTGCCAGCAGCCCCCGAGCGGCAGGGATTGAAAAACTGTTTTTT. It yields the protein CASSPRAAGIEKLFF.

The count of this clone is one. This chain joins TRBV5-4 and TRBJ2-7; TRBD2 aligns across 8 bases. Trimming took 4 bases from V and 1 from J; bases not matched to a gene: 10. The CDR3 spans 16 residues. CDR1 and CDR2 from the germline V gene are SGHNT and YYREEE (reference sequence). The CDR3 coding sequence is TGTGCCAGCAGCGGCCGGAGGAGCGGGGGTTCCTACGAGCAGTACTTC. It encodes CASSGRRSGGSYEQYF. Based on the CDR3 plus reference TRBV5-4 and TRBJ2-7, the full variable domain is ETGVTQSPTHLIKTRGQQVTLRCSSQSGHNTVSWYQQALGQGPQFIFQYYREEENGRGNFPPRFSGLQFPNYSSELNVNALELDDSALYLCASSGRRSGGSYEQYFGPGTRLTVT.

The J gene is TRBJ1-5, the V gene TRBV7-9; TRBD1 agrees at 7 bases. Germline V CDR1 and CDR2: SEHNR, FQNEAQ (reference sequence). The CDR3 totals 15 residues. J was trimmed by 4 bases and V by 1 base; bases with no gene match: 4. CDR3 nucleotides: TGTGCCAGCAGCTTAGGGGGACAGTTAAATCAGCCCCAGCATTTT. The encoded protein is CASSLGGQLNQPQHF.

This chain uses TRBV2 with TRBJ2-4, with 10 positions matching TRBD2. CDR3 length: 16 residues. The V gene's germline CDR1 is SNHLY and CDR2 FYNNEI. Trimming at V came to 7 bases and at J to 0 bases, leaving 6 bases not matched to a gene. The DNA of the CDR3 is TGTGCCAGCACCCAACTAGCGGGGTTAGCCAAAAACATTCAGTACTTC. It yields the protein CASTQLAGLAKNIQYF.

This clone was found a few times. The J gene is TRBJ1-1, the V gene TRBV18; TRBD1 might be the D (5 bases). Germline assignment: CDR1 KGHSH and CDR2 LQKENI. The CDR3 contains 13 residues. V gave up 6 bases and J gave up 1 base, with 9 bases separating them. The CDR3 loop is CASSRVANTEAFF. In DNA, the CDR3 is TGTGCCAGCTCCAGGGTGGCGAACACTGAAGCTTTCTTT.

This chain uses TRBV7-9 with TRBJ2-5; a weak D match, TRBD2 (7 bases). The CDR3 extends over 14 amino acids. Germline assignment: CDR1 SEHNR and CDR2 FQNEAQ (reference sequence). The V end lost 3 bases, the J end lost 6 bases, and 14 bases lay between the germline ends. The CDR3 here is CASSFRGAMQTQYF. The CDR3 DNA sequence: TGTGCCAGCAGCTTCCGGGGGGCTATGCAGACCCAGTACTTC.

The V gene is TRBV5-4, the J gene TRBJ2-7; D perhaps matches TRBD1 (6 bases). Trimming cost V 4 bases and J 5 bases, with 16 bases left between them. Germline CDR1 reads SGHNT; CDR2 reads YYREEE (reference sequence). The CDR3 has 14 residues. Written as DNA, the CDR3 is TGTGCCAGCAGCCGGGTACAGGGCCCAGACGAGCAGTACTTC. This gives the protein CASSRVQGPDEQYF.

The chain is built from TRBV5-6 and TRBJ2-7; D is uncertain. There are 14 residues in the CDR3. Germline loops: CDR1 SGHDT, CDR2 YYEEEE. Trimming took 3 bases from V and 2 from J, leaving 12 bases between them. The CDR3 DNA reads TGTGCCAGCAGCTCCTTCGACGGAGCCTACGAGCAGTACTTC. It is translated as CASSSFDGAYEQYF.

The V and J genes are TRBV5-1 and TRBJ1-2; D uncertain. Germline loops: CDR1 SGHRS, CDR2 YFSETQ. This CDR3 has 14 residues. Trimming shortened V by 2 bases and J by 0 bases, and 8 bases separated the two germline ends. DNA of the CDR3: TGCGCCAGCAGCTTCACGGAAGCTAACTATGGCTACACCTTC. The encoded protein is CASSFTEANYGYTF. The variable domain in full, completed from reference TRBV5-1 and TRBJ1-2, reads KAGVTQTPRYLIKTRGQQVTLSCSPISGHRSVSWYQQTPGQGLQFLFEYFSETQRNKGNFPGRFSGRQFSNSRSEMNVSTLELGDSALYLCASSFTEANYGYTFGSGTRLTVV.

This chain links TRBV13 with TRBJ2-7; D remains ambiguous. The V end was cut by 5 bases, the J end by 0 bases, with 20 bases between. In germline, CDR1 is PRHDT, CDR2 FYEKMQ (reference sequence). There are 17 residues in the CDR3. DNA of the CDR3: TGTGCCAGCAGCCCTACGGTAGGTCTACTACCCTCCTACGAGCAGTACTTC. Residues: CASSPTVGLLPSYEQYF.

V and J are TRBV28 and TRBJ1-5; 7 bases fit TRBD1. Germline values: CDR1 MDHEN, CDR2 SYDVKM. The V segment lost 6 bases and the J segment 3 bases; nucleotides outside the gene matches: 8. This CDR3 region has 15 residues. CDR3 amino acids: CASSPTGTFNQPQHF. The CDR3 coding sequence is TGTGCCAGCAGCCCGACAGGGACCTTCAATCAGCCCCAGCATTTT.

V usage is TRBV27 and J usage is TRBJ1-2; D uncertain. V was shortened by 6 bases and J by 8 bases, with 16 bases between the two germline ends. The CDR3 extends over 13 amino acids. Germline loops: CDR1 MNHEY, CDR2 SMNVEV (reference sequence). This CDR3 reads CASSLTLLGGYTF. The CDR3 DNA reads TGTGCCAGCAGCTTAACCTTACTAGGAGGCTACACCTTC.

The chain uses TRBV7-9 and TRBJ1-1; D is perhaps TRBD1 (5 bases). V lost 8 bases and J lost 6, with 16 bases in between. Germline V lookup: CDR1 SEHNR, CDR2 FQNEAQ (reference sequence). The CDR3 contains 13 residues. The CDR3: CASFPPGGSEAFF. The CDR3 nucleotides read TGTGCCAGCTTCCCCCCTGGGGGGTCTGAAGCTTTCTTT.

The genes are TRBV9 and TRBJ2-3, with 11 bases identical to TRBD2. Germline loops: CDR1 SGDLS, CDR2 YYNGEE. The V gene end was trimmed by 3 bases and the J gene end by 4 bases; junction bases not matched to a gene: 13. The CDR3 covers 18 residues. CDR3 amino acids: CASSAGLAGPVEADTQYF. CDR3 DNA sequence: TGTGCCAGCAGCGCCGGACTAGCGGGCCCTGTGGAGGCAGATACGCAGTATTTT. Full variable domain (remainder filled in from reference TRBV9 and TRBJ2-3): DSGVTQTPKHLITATGQRVTLRCSPRSGDLSVYWYQQSLDQGLQFLIQYYNGEERAKGNILERFSAQQFPDLHSELNLSSLELGDSALYFCASSAGLAGPVEADTQYFGPGTRLTVL.

The V and J genes are TRBV7-2 and TRBJ2-3, with 10 bases matching TRBD2. The CDR3 has 18 residues. The germline V gene encodes CDR1 SGHTA and CDR2 FQGNSA. The V gene end was trimmed by 0 bases and the J gene end by 2 bases; junction bases not matched to a gene: 8. The CDR3 DNA reads TGTGCCAGCAGCTTAGCAGGCCTAGCGGGGGACCCCACAGATACGCAGTATTTT. Amino acids: CASSLAGLAGDPTDTQYF. Together with reference TRBV7-2 and TRBJ2-3, the CDR3 gives the full variable domain: GAGVSQSPSNKVTEKGKDVELRCDPISGHTALYWYRQSLGQGLEFLIYFQGNSAPDKSGLPSDRFSAERTGGSVSTLTIQRTQQEDSAVYLCASSLAGLAGDPTDTQYFGPGTRLTVL.